One sample yielded the 17 T cell receptor beta chains listed below, sequenced in a study of CD8+ T cells in alopecia areata. It was cDNA, reverse transcribed from extracted RNA, that served as the sequencing template. Assay used: immunoSEQ multiplex PCR; TCRdb lists only in-frame clones, some missing. The repertoire consists of tens of thousands of clones, with 60% occurring once and the leading ten covering approximately 19%. The input for sequencing was CD8+ T cells sorted from blood, taken at week 0. These receptor sequences come from a human donor with alopecia areata.

The V call is TRBV4-3, the J call TRBJ2-7; D gene ambiguous. CDR3 length: 15 amino acids. Trimming shortened V by 0 bases and J by 5 bases, and 14 bases separated the two germline ends. Per the germline V gene, CDR1 is LGHNA and CDR2 is YSLEER. CDR3 residues: CASSQEGGFKDEQYF. DNA for the CDR3: TGCGCCAGCAGCCAAGAGGGCGGATTTAAAGACGAGCAGTACTTC.

The chain uses TRBV29-1 and TRBJ1-2; 11 positions match TRBD1. V shed 6 bases and J 5 bases; nucleotides not matched to a gene: 8. This CDR3 is 14 amino acids long. Germline loops: CDR1 SQVTM, CDR2 ANQGSEA. CDR3 DNA sequence: TGCAGCGTATTTGCGGACAGGGGGCTTTATGGCTACACCTTC. Translated: CSVFADRGLYGYTF.

The J gene is TRBJ2-7, the V gene TRBV19; D not resolved. V lost 1 base to trimming and J lost 3 bases, with 10 bases between them. The CDR3 contains 14 residues. Germline V gene data show CDR1 as LNHDA and CDR2 as SQIVND (reference sequence). The CDR3 reads CASSIAQSDYEQYF. The CDR3 DNA reads as TGTGCCAGTAGTATAGCCCAGAGCGACTACGAGCAGTACTTC.

The chain links TRBV9 to TRBJ2-3; D remains unclear. This CDR3 region has 17 residues. Germline V lookup: CDR1 SGDLS, CDR2 YYNGEE. Trimming took off 3 bases at V and 2 bases at J, with 19 bases between the two ends. CDR3 DNA sequence: TGTGCCAGCAGCGACTCAGAGGACCCTATCGACACAGATACGCAGTATTTT. Translating it yields CASSDSEDPIDTDTQYF.

The rearrangement uses TRBV4-2 and TRBJ1-6; TRBD1 matches at 10 bases. The V gene's germline CDR1 is LGHNA and CDR2 YNFKEQ. The CDR3 consists of 15 residues. Trimming at V came to 4 bases and at J to 8 bases, leaving 5 bases not matched to a gene. The CDR3 loop is CASSPRTGGYSPLHF. DNA of the CDR3: TGTGCCAGCAGCCCCCGGACAGGGGGGTATTCACCCCTCCACTTT.

This clone was picked up a small number of times. The chain carries TRBV2 and TRBJ2-1; 7 bases are a match to TRBD1. Per germline, CDR1 SNHLY and CDR2 FYNNEI. Trimming took 3 bases from V and 2 from J; bases not matched to a gene: 7. The CDR3 has 16 residues. The CDR3, as DNA: TGTGCCAGCAGTGACGGGGACAGCCCTACCTACAATGAGCAGTTCTTC. This encodes CASSDGDSPTYNEQFF.

This chain uses TRBV27 with TRBJ2-7, with 11 bases lining up with TRBD2. Trimming cost V 5 bases and J 2 bases; bases outside gene matches: 11. Germline V gene sequence: CDR1 MNHEY, CDR2 SMNVEV (reference sequence). The CDR3 has 17 amino acids. Here the CDR3 DNA reads TGTGCCAGCAGTGCCGACGGGACTAGCGGAATACCCTACGAGCAGTACTTC. Its protein product is CASSADGTSGIPYEQYF.

The chain couples TRBV5-1 to TRBJ2-7, with D perhaps matching TRBD1 (5 bases). The CDR3 spans 15 residues. The V end lost 0 bases, the J end lost 5 bases, and 15 bases lay between the germline ends. Per germline, CDR1 SGHRS and CDR2 YFSETQ. Here the CDR3 reads CASSLDLGLDDEQYF. The CDR3 DNA reads TGCGCCAGCAGCTTGGATTTGGGGCTGGACGACGAGCAGTACTTC.

The sample holds many counts of this clone. The chain employs TRBV9 and TRBJ2-1, with D tentatively TRBD2 (5 bases). This CDR3 region has 14 residues. V lost 0 bases to trimming and J lost 1 base, with 5 bases between them. The V gene's germline CDR1 is SGDLS and CDR2 YYNGEE. The CDR3 loop is CASSVGGSYNEQFF. Written as DNA, the CDR3 is TGTGCCAGCAGCGTAGGAGGGTCCTACAATGAGCAGTTCTTC.

This chain links TRBV5-6 with TRBJ1-2; no clear D gene. The CDR3 totals 14 residues. Trimming stripped 0 bases from V and 7 bases from J, with 13 bases between. The V gene's germline CDR1 is SGHDT and CDR2 YYEEEE. CDR3 bases: TGTGCCAGCAGCTTGGATGTCACTTTGAGTGGCTACACCTTC. Translating gives CASSLDVTLSGYTF.

This rearrangement joins TRBV9 to TRBJ2-1; possibly TRBD2 for D (7 bases). V was trimmed by 3 bases and J by 3 bases, leaving 16 bases between them. The germline V gene encodes CDR1 SGDLS and CDR2 YYNGEE. The CDR3 totals 16 residues. The CDR3 nucleotides are TGTGCCAGCAGCGCAGGGAGGGGGACGGTCTACAATGAGCAGTTCTTC. Translating it yields CASSAGRGTVYNEQFF.

The rearrangement uses TRBV14 and TRBJ2-3; D might be TRBD1 or TRBD2, each matching 5 bases. Trimming removed 0 bases from V and 8 bases from J, with 9 bases in between. The CDR3 length is 13 residues. The germline V gene has CDR1 SGHDN and CDR2 FVKESK. The CDR3 region has the DNA TGTGCCAGCAGCCAAGAGGTAGGGACTACGCAGTATTTT. Protein sequence: CASSQEVGTTQYF.

The V and J genes are TRBV30 and TRBJ1-1; no reliable D call. Trimming took off 5 bases at V and 4 bases at J, with 11 bases between the two ends. This CDR3 has 12 residues. Looked up from germline, CDR1 is GTSNPN and CDR2 is SVGIG (reference sequence). The CDR3 DNA follows: TGTGCCTGGCTAGTGAGCGGCACTGAAGCTTTCTTT. Its protein product is CAWLVSGTEAFF.

V gene TRBV27 combines with J gene TRBJ2-7; 7 positions agree with TRBD1. Trimming removed 5 bases from V and 0 bases from J; junction bases left unmatched: 7. The CDR3 extends over 15 amino acids. Germline V gene data show CDR1 as MNHEY and CDR2 as SMNVEV (reference sequence). CDR3 DNA: TGTGCCAGCAGTAATCGGACAGGAAGCTCCTACGAGCAGTACTTC. Amino acids: CASSNRTGSSYEQYF.

The gene calls are TRBV27 and TRBJ2-7; 13 bases agree with TRBD2. Germline CDR1 reads MNHEY; CDR2 reads SMNVEV (reference sequence). The ends lost 6 bases at V and 3 bases at J; junction bases unmatched: 14. CDR3 size: 18 residues. The CDR3 nucleotides read TGTGCCAGCAGGGTCACAGGGGGGGGGACTAGCGGGAACTACGAGCAGTACTTC. Translation: CASRVTGGGTSGNYEQYF.

The rearrangement joins TRBV2 to TRBJ2-7; D ambiguous. The V end lost 8 bases, the J end lost 3 bases, and 14 bases lay between the germline ends. Germline-derived CDR1 and CDR2 are SNHLY and FYNNEI. The CDR3 length is 13 residues. The CDR3 nucleotides read TGTGCCAGCTCGGACGCTTCGAACTACGAGCAGTACTTC. It encodes CASSDASNYEQYF.

This clone was recorded only once. CDR3 amino acids: CASSLAAGGWDTQYF. The CDR3, as DNA: TGTGCCAGCAGTTTAGCAGCGGGAGGGTGGGATACGCAGTATTTT. The V and J genes are TRBV27 and TRBJ2-3; 10 positions agree with TRBD2. Germline CDR1 is MNHEY and CDR2 is SMNVEV (reference sequence). V dropped 2 bases and J dropped 6; count of bases not matched to a gene: 5. The CDR3 sequence is 15 residues long.